The entry below gives a single T cell receptor (beta chain) sequence along with its context. The germline V gene has CDR1 MNHEY and CDR2 SVGAGI. V lost 7 bases and J 6 bases, leaving 15 bases between the germline ends. This CDR3 is 13 amino acids long. Every single patient, without exception, relapsed after autologous stem cell transplantation, and brentuximab vedotin exposure varied. These data originate in a study of PD-1 blockade in classical Hodgkin lymphoma. Sequencing used immunoSEQ multiplex PCR; TCRdb keeps in-frame clones, though not all of them. Here the sample spans approximately 79,000 clones, about nine tenths being singletons.

The V call is TRBV6-5, the J call TRBJ1-1, with D unresolved. This material consisted of peripheral blood mononuclear cells (PBMCs), taken before the second cycle of nivolumab. The sequence derives from a human donor with classical Hodgkin lymphoma. The CDR3 sequence is CASKLPVPPEAFF. CDR3 nucleotides: TGTGCCAGCAAGCTACCCGTGCCCCCTGAAGCTTTCTTT.